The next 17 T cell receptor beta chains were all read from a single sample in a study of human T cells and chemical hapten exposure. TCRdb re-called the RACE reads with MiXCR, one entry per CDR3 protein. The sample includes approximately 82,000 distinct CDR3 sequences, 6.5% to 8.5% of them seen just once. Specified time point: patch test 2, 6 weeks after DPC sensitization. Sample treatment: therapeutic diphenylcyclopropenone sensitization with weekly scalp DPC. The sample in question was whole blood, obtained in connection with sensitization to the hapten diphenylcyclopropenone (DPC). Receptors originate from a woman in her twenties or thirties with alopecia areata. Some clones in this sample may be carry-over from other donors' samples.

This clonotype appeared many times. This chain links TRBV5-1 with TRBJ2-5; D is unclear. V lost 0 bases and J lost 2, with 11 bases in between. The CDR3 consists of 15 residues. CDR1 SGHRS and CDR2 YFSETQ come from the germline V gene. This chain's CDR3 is CASSLVATDQETQYF. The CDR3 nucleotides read TGCGCCAGCAGCTTGGTCGCGACCGATCAAGAGACCCAGTACTTC.

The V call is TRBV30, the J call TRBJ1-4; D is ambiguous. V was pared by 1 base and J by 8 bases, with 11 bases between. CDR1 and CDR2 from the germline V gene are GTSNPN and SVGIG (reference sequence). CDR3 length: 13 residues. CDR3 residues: CAWSARAGEKLFF. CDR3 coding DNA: TGTGCCTGGAGTGCTCGGGCGGGGGAAAAACTGTTTTTT.

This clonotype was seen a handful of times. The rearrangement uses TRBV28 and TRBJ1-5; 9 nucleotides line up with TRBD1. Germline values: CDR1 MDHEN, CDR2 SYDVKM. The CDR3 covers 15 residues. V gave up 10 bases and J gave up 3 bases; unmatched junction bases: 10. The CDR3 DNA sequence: TGTGCCACTACCGCGGGACAGGGTTTCAATCAGCCCCAGCATTTT. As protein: CATTAGQGFNQPQHF.

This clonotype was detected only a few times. Here the CDR3 DNA reads TGCAGCGGGACGGCTAGCGGGGGTGCAGATACGCAGTATTTT. This translates into CSGTASGGADTQYF. V usage is TRBV29-1 and J usage is TRBJ2-3, with TRBD2 matching over 10 bases. CDR3 length: 14 residues. V was pared by 7 bases and J by 4 bases, with 8 bases of the junction left unmatched. Germline CDR1 reads SQVTM; CDR2 reads ANQGSEA.

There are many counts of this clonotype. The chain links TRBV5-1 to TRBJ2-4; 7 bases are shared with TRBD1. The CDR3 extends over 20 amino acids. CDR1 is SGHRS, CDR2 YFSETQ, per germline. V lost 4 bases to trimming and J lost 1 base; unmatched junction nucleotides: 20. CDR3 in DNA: TGCGCCAGCAGCAATCCCCCCGGGACAGCCCCAACCGCGGCCAAAAACATTCAGTACTTC. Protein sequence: CASSNPPGTAPTAAKNIQYF.

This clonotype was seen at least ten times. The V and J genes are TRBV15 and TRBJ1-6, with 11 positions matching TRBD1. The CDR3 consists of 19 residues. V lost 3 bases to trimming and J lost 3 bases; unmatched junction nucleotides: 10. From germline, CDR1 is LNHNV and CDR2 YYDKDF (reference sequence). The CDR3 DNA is TGTGCCACCAGCAGTCCCTCGGACAGGGGGCTCGGCTATAATTCACCCCTCCACTTT. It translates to CATSSPSDRGLGYNSPLHF.

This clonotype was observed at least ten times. In DNA, the CDR3 is TGCAGTGCCCAGGGGCTAGCGGGGGACCTAAGCCAAGAGACCCAGTACTTC. Translated: CSAQGLAGDLSQETQYF. The chain links TRBV20-1 to TRBJ2-5; 10 positions match TRBD2. This CDR3 has 17 amino acids. V was pared by 6 bases and J by 1 base, with 14 bases of the junction left unmatched. The germline CDR1 and CDR2 sequences are DFQATT and SNEGSKA (reference sequence).

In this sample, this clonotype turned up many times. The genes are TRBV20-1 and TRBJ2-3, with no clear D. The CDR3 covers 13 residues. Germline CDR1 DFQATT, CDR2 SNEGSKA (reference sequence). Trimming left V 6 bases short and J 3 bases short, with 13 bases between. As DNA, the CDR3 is TGCAGTGCCGCGGCCGGATTTACAGATACGCAGTATTTT. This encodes CSAAAGFTDTQYF.

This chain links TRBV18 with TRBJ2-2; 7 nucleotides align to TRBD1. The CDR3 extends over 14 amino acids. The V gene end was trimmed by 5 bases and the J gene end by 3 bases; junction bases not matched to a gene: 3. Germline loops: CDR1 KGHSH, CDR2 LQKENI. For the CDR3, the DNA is TGTGCCAGCTCAAGGGGGCGCGACACCGGGGAGCTGTTTTTT. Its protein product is CASSRGRDTGELFF.

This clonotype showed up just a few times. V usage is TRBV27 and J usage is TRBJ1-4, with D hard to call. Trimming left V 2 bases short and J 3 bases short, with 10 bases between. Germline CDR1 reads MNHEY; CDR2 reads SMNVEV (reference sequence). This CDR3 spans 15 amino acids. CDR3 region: CASSLEGQPNEKLFF. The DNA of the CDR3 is TGTGCCAGCAGTTTAGAAGGGCAACCTAATGAAAAACTGTTTTTT.

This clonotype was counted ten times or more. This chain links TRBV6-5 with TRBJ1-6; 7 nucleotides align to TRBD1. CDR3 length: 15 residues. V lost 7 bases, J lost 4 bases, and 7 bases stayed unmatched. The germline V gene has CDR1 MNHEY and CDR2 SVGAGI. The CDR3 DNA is TGTGCCAGCACACGAGGGACAGAGTATAATTCACCCCTCCACTTT. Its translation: CASTRGTEYNSPLHF.

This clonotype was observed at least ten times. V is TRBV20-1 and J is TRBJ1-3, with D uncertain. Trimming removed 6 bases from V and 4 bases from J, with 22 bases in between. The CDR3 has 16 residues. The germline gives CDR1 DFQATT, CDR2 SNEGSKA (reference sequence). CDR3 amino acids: CSATTGKNSGGNTIYF. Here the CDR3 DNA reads TGCAGTGCGACAACCGGGAAGAACTCTGGAGGAAACACCATATATTTT.

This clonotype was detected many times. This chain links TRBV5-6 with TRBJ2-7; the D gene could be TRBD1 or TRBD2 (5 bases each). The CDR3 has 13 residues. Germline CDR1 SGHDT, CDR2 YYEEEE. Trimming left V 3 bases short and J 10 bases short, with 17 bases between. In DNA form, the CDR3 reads TGTGCCAGCAGCTGGGGGACGGAGGAAGGACAGTACTTC. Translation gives CASSWGTEEGQYF.

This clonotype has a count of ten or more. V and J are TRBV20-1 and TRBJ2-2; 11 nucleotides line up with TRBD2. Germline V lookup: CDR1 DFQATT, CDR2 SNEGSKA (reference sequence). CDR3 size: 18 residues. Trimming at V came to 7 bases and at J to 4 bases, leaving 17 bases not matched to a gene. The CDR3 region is CSVLGTSGAWGGTGELFF. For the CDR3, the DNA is TGCAGTGTCCTCGGGACTAGCGGAGCCTGGGGAGGCACCGGGGAGCTGTTTTTT.

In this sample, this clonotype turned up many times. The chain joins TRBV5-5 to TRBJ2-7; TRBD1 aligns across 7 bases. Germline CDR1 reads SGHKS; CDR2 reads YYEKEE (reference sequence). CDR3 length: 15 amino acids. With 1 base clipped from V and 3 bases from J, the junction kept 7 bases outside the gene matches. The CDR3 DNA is TGTGCCAGCAGCTTGATCCGGACAGGCCTCTACGAGCAGTACTTC. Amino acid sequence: CASSLIRTGLYEQYF. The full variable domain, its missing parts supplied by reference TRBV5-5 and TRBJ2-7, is DAGVTQSPTHLIKTRGQQVTLRCSPISGHKSVSWYQQVLGQGPQFIFQYYEKEERGRGNFPDRFSARQFPNYSSELNVNALLLGDSALYLCASSLIRTGLYEQYFGPGTRLTVT.

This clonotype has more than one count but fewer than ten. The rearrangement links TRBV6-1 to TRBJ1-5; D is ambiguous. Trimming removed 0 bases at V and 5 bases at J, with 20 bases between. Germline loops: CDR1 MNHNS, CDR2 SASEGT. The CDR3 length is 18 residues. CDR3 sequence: CASSEALLRRSQDQPQHF. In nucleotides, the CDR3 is TGTGCCAGCAGTGAAGCGCTTCTCCGACGTAGTCAGGATCAGCCCCAGCATTTT.

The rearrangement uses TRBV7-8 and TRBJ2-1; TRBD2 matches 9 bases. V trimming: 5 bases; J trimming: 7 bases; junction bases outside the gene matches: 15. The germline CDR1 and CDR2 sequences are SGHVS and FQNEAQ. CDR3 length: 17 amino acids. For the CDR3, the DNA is TGTGCCAGCAGCCCCGGGGGTAGCGGGGGCGACAGTAATGAGCAGTTCTTC. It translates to CASSPGGSGGDSNEQFF.